These 22 T cell receptor beta chains originate from one sample sequenced in a study of response to subunit inactivated influenza vaccine. TCRdb reanalysed the RT-PCR reads using MiXCR and keeps one entry per CDR3 protein. Of around 520,000 distinct CDR3 sequences in the sample, about 25% were seen once. Specimen: CD4+ T cells sorted from PBMCs, collected more than 4 days after vaccination. Receptor source: a man in his forties or fifties who received an inactivated influenza vaccine.

CDR3 nucleotide sequence: TGCAGTGCTAGACGGCAACACACCGTAGCACCCAAAAACATTCAGTACTTC. Translated: CSARRQHTVAPKNIQYF. The chain has TRBV20-1 and TRBJ2-4; D unclear. This CDR3 has 17 residues. Trimming left V 2 bases short and J 2 bases short, with 19 bases between. The germline V gene has CDR1 DFQATT and CDR2 SNEGSKA (reference sequence).

This clonotype was counted only a few times. The genes are TRBV12-3 or TRBV12-4 and TRBJ2-1; 9 bases line up with TRBD1. The CDR3 contains 16 residues. The ends lost 6 bases at V and 0 bases at J; junction bases unmatched: 6. The CDR3 loop reads CASSGGTGFSYNEQFF. The CDR3 DNA sequence: TGTGCCAGCAGCGGAGGGACAGGGTTCTCCTACAATGAGCAGTTCTTC.

This clonotype appeared a few times. The chain combines TRBV7-2 with TRBJ2-5, with D maybe TRBD2 (7 bases). Trimming cost V 0 bases and J 4 bases, with 12 bases left between them. The germline gives CDR1 SGHTA, CDR2 FQGNSA. The CDR3 totals 15 residues. CDR3 sequence reads: CASSLARGASETQYF. The CDR3 nucleotides are TGTGCCAGCAGCTTAGCACGGGGGGCTTCAGAGACCCAGTACTTC.

The rearrangement links TRBV20-1 to TRBJ2-5; a possible D gene is TRBD2 (5 bases). This CDR3 spans 14 amino acids. The ends were cut back, 4 bases at V and 4 bases at J, with 16 bases in the middle. The V gene's germline CDR1 is DFQATT and CDR2 SNEGSKA (reference sequence). The CDR3 reads CSAIPSGRRETQYF. The CDR3 coding sequence is TGCAGTGCTATTCCCTCGGGGAGAAGAGAGACCCAGTACTTC.

J is TRBJ1-2 and V is TRBV12-3 or TRBV12-4; TRBD1 agrees at 7 bases. The V gene end was trimmed by 6 bases and the J gene end by 6 bases; junction bases not matched to a gene: 13. The CDR3 is made up of 15 amino acids. The CDR3 sequence: CASSRGTAFFDGYTF. CDR3 bases: TGTGCCAGCAGCCGCGGGACAGCCTTCTTTGATGGCTACACCTTC.

The rearrangement joins TRBV10-3 to TRBJ2-1; TRBD2 might be the D (6 bases). The CDR3 has 13 residues. Germline CDR1 is ENHRY and CDR2 is SYGVKD. Trimming pared 4 bases from V and 10 bases from J, leaving 14 bases between. CDR3 loop: CAISGPTSQEQFF. The CDR3 DNA is TGTGCCATCAGTGGCCCGACTAGTCAGGAGCAGTTCTTC.

The chain carries TRBV20-1 and TRBJ1-2; no clear D gene. V was trimmed by 0 bases and J by 8 bases, leaving 13 bases between them. This CDR3 region has 13 residues. CDR1 is DFQATT and CDR2 is SNEGSKA in the germline V gene (reference sequence). CDR3 sequence reads: CSARDLGIGGYTF. CDR3 bases: TGCAGTGCTAGAGATCTGGGTATTGGCGGCTACACCTTC.

This clonotype was detected a few times. V usage is TRBV5-6 and J usage is TRBJ1-2, with D possibly matching TRBD1 (5 bases). With 4 bases removed from V and 5 bases from J, the gap between germline ends came to 12 bases. The CDR3 covers 13 residues. Looked up from germline, CDR1 is SGHDT and CDR2 is YYEEEE. In nucleotides, the CDR3 is TGTGCCAGCAGCCCGTGGACAAGATATGGCTACACCTTC. This codes for CASSPWTRYGYTF.

The chain employs TRBV7-2 and TRBJ2-5; TRBD2 aligns across 8 bases. V lost 6 bases to trimming and J lost 5 bases; unmatched junction nucleotides: 11. The CDR3 contains 15 residues. Germline CDR1 SGHTA, CDR2 FQGNSA. CDR3 sequence (DNA): TGTGCCAGCAGTGTACTAGCGGAGAGGGGGGAGACCCAGTACTTC. Amino acids: CASSVLAERGETQYF.

The chain carries TRBV20-1 and TRBJ2-7; 7 positions agree with TRBD1. The trim removed 6 bases at V and 5 bases at J, leaving 13 bases unmatched. Germline loops: CDR1 DFQATT, CDR2 SNEGSKA (reference sequence). This CDR3 region has 14 residues. For the CDR3, the DNA is TGCAGTGCCAACAATCCGACAGGGAGCGACGAGCAGTACTTC. Translated, it gives CSANNPTGSDEQYF.

This sequence joins TRBV6-1 and TRBJ2-5; 7 bases align to TRBD2. V gave up 4 bases and J gave up 5 bases; unmatched junction bases: 4. The CDR3 length is 13 residues. The germline V gene has CDR1 MNHNS and CDR2 SASEGT. This CDR3 is CASSGGLDETQYF. In nucleotides, the CDR3 is TGTGCCAGCAGTGGCGGACTAGACGAGACCCAGTACTTC.

This clonotype turned up a few times. CDR3 bases: TGTGCCAGCAGCCCCGATGGGCAGACTGAAGCTTTCTTT. Protein: CASSPDGQTEAFF. This chain uses TRBV3-1 with TRBJ1-1; no clear D. The germline CDR1 and CDR2 sequences are LGHDT and YNNKEL (reference sequence). The V end was cut by 4 bases, the J end by 5 bases, with 11 bases between. The CDR3 length is 13 residues.

The chain is built from TRBV7-8 and TRBJ1-6, with no clear D. From germline, CDR1 is SGHVS and CDR2 FQNEAQ. V was clipped by 5 bases and J by 0 bases, with 11 bases between them. The CDR3 loop spans 16 amino acids. In nucleotides, the CDR3 is TGTGCCAGCAGCCCTAGAGCGAGCTCCTATAATTCACCCCTCCACTTT. Its protein product is CASSPRASSYNSPLHF.

The rearrangement joins TRBV20-1 to TRBJ2-3; 7 bases map to TRBD2. This CDR3 has 13 amino acids. The V segment lost 7 bases and the J segment 6 bases; nucleotides outside the gene matches: 10. Germline V gene data show CDR1 as DFQATT and CDR2 as SNEGSKA (reference sequence). The CDR3 region has the DNA TGCAGTGGTGGGAGGGACTCTTCTGATACGCAGTATTTT. Protein: CSGGRDSSDTQYF.

The chain links TRBV7-2 to TRBJ1-6; 10 positions agree with TRBD1. Trimming removed 7 bases from V and 10 bases from J; junction bases left unmatched: 4. The CDR3 has 13 amino acids. CDR1 is SGHTA, CDR2 FQGNSA, per germline. The CDR3 reads CASMTGGWSPLHF. CDR3 bases: TGTGCCAGCATGACAGGGGGCTGGTCACCCCTCCACTTT.

The genes are TRBV27 and TRBJ2-1, with 7 bases lining up with TRBD2. V shed 5 bases, J shed 7 bases, and the junction held 11 bases outside the gene matches. This CDR3 has 15 amino acids. Per germline, CDR1 MNHEY and CDR2 SMNVEV (reference sequence). In nucleotides, the CDR3 is TGTGCCAGCAGTACTAGCGATCGCTTGAGGAATGAGCAGTTCTTC. Its translation: CASSTSDRLRNEQFF.

The chain carries TRBV6-1 and TRBJ2-2; tentative D call: TRBD2 (5 bases). CDR1 MNHNS and CDR2 SASEGT come from the germline V gene. Trimming removed 6 bases at V and 5 bases at J, with 16 bases between. CDR3 length equals 15 residues. Here the CDR3 reads CASSPDSFITGELFF. CDR3 coding DNA: TGTGCCAGCAGCCCGGACTCGTTCATAACCGGGGAGCTGTTTTTT.

This clonotype was detected a few times. CDR3 residues: CASSSSRILEQYF. The CDR3, as DNA: TGTGCCAGCAGTTCCTCCAGGATTCTCGAGCAGTACTTC. V and J are TRBV6-2 or TRBV6-3 and TRBJ2-7; D ambiguous. The V gene's germline CDR1 is MNHEY and CDR2 SVGEGT. This CDR3 contains 13 residues. V was trimmed by 4 bases and J by 6 bases, leaving 13 bases between them.

V usage is TRBV14 and J usage is TRBJ2-1; TRBD1 or TRBD2 may be the D gene (6 bases each). Trimming removed 0 bases at V and 10 bases at J, with 10 bases between. The CDR3 spans 13 residues. Germline V gene sequence: CDR1 SGHDN, CDR2 FVKESK. CDR3 sequence reads: CASSQDWRGEQFF. The CDR3 bases are TGTGCCAGCAGCCAAGATTGGAGGGGGGAGCAGTTCTTC.

This clonotype occurred a few times. J is TRBJ2-7 and V is TRBV9; TRBD2 aligns across 12 bases. The ends lost 1 base at V and 2 bases at J; junction bases unmatched: 4. From germline, CDR1 is SGDLS and CDR2 YYNGEE. This CDR3 contains 16 residues. The CDR3 loop is CASSVSRLAGAYEQYF. The CDR3 DNA reads TGTGCCAGCAGCGTATCCCGACTAGCGGGAGCCTACGAGCAGTACTTC.

This clonotype was seen more than once but under ten times. Written as DNA, the CDR3 is TGTGCCACCTCATGGACAGTTAATGAAAAACTGTTTTTT. Translating gives CATSWTVNEKLFF. The V gene is TRBV12-3 or TRBV12-4, the J gene TRBJ1-4, with D perhaps TRBD1 (6 bases). CDR3 size: 13 residues. V was trimmed by 10 bases and J by 4 bases, leaving 13 bases between them.

The rearrangement links TRBV2 to TRBJ2-5; D may be TRBD1 (5 bases). Trimming pared 2 bases from V and 0 bases from J, leaving 10 bases between. CDR3 length: 15 amino acids. Germline CDR1 is SNHLY and CDR2 is FYNNEI. The CDR3 coding sequence is TGTGCCAGCAGTGAATTTGGGGCCTACCAAGAGACCCAGTACTTC. Translated, it gives CASSEFGAYQETQYF.